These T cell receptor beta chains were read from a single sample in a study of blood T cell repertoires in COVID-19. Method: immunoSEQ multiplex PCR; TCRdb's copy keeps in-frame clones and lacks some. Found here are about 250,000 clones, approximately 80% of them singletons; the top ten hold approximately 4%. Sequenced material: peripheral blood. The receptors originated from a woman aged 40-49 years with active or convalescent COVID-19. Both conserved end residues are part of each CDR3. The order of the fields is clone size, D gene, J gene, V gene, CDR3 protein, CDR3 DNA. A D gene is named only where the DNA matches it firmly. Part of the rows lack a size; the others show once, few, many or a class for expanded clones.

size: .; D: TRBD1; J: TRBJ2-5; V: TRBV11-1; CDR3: CASSDRGKKTQYF; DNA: TGTGCCAGCAGCGACAGGGGGAAAAAGACCCAGTACTTC
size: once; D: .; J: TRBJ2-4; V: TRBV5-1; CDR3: CASSRLGASGASIQYF; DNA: TGCGCCAGCAGCCGCCTGGGGGCTAGCGGAGCGTCCATTCAGTACTTC
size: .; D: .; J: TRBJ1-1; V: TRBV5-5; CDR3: CASRRFWGETEAFF; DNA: TGTGCCAGCAGACGGTTCTGGGGCGAAACTGAAGCTTTCTTT
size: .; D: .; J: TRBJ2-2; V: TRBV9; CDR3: CASSPQLANTGELFF; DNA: TGTGCCAGCAGCCCCCAACTAGCGAACACCGGGGAGCTGTTTTTT
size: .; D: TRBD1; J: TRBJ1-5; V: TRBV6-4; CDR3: CASSETGGYQPQHF; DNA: TGTGCCAGCAGTGAGACAGGGGGGTATCAGCCCCAGCATTTT
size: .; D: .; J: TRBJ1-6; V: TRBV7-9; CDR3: CASSLELGGSPLHF; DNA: TGTGCCAGCAGCTTAGAATTGGGAGGATCACCCCTCCACTTT
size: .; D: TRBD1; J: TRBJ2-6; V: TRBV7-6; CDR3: CASSLAVGTGRISGANVLTF; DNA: TGTGCCAGCAGCTTAGCAGTTGGGACAGGGCGTATTTCTGGGGCCAACGTCCTGACTTTC
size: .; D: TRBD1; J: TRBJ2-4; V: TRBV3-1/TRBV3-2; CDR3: CASSQDRGQGIQYF; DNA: TGTGCCAGCAGCCAGGACAGGGGGCAGGGCATTCAGTACTTC
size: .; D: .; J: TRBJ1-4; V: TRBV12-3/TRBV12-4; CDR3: CATSQGPGEKLFF; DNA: TGTGCCACCTCCCAGGGGCCGGGAGAAAAACTGTTTTTT
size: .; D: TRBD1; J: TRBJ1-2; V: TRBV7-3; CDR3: CASSSGQGSPYGYTF; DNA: TGTGCCAGCAGCTCGGGACAGGGGAGCCCTTATGGCTACACCTTC
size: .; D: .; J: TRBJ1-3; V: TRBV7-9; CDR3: CASSLYSSSGNTIYF; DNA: TGTGCCAGCAGCTTATATTCCTCCTCTGGAAACACCATATATTTT
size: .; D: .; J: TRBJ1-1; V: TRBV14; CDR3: CASTEGLVGSAFF; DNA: TGTGCCAGCACTGAGGGACTGGTTGGTTCGGCTTTCTTT
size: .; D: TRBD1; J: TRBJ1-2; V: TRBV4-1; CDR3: CASSQDAGGFLNYGYTF; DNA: TGCGCCAGCAGCCAAGATGCAGGGGGGTTTTTAAACTATGGCTACACCTTC
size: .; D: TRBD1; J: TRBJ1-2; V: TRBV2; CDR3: CASSEPLGQVYGYTF; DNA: TGTGCCAGCAGTGAACCCCTCGGACAGGTTTATGGCTACACCTTC
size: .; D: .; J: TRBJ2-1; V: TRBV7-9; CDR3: CASTIPGNEQFF; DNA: TGTGCCAGCACCATCCCGGGGAATGAGCAGTTCTTC
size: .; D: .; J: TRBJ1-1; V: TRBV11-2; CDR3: CASSYHVRGEAFF; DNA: TGTGCCAGCAGCTACCACGTTAGAGGTGAAGCTTTCTTT
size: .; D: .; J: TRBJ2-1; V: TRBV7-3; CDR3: CASSLRQGSEQFF; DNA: TGTGCCAGCAGCTTGCGACAAGGATCTGAGCAGTTCTTC
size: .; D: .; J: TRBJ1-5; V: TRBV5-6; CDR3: CASSLEGFGNQPQHF; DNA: TGTGCCAGCAGCTTGGAGGGGTTTGGCAATCAGCCCCAGCATTTT
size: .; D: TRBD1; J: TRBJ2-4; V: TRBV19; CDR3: CASSIDRQGAKNIQYF; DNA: TGTGCCAGTAGTATTGACAGACAGGGGGCGAAAAACATTCAGTACTTC
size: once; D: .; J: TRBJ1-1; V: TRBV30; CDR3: CAWSRPGTEAFF; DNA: TGTGCCTGGAGTCGGCCGGGCACTGAAGCTTTCTTT
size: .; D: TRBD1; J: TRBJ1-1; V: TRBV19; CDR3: CASSSRTGRNTEAFF; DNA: TGTGCCAGTAGTTCCCGGACAGGTAGGAACACTGAAGCTTTCTTT
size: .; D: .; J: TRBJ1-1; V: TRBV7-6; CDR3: CASSREMSSTEAFF; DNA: TGTGCCAGCAGCCGCGAGATGTCGAGCACTGAAGCTTTCTTT
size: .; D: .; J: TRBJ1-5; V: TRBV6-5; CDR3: CASVTPQGGNQPQHF; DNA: TGTGCCAGCGTGACCCCTCAGGGCGGCAATCAGCCCCAGCATTTT
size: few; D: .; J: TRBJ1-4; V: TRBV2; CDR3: CASKGDSHNEKLFF; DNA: TGTGCCAGCAAGGGTGACAGCCATAATGAAAAACTGTTTTTT
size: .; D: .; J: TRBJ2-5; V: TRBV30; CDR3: CAWRPEQGVKRETQYF; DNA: TGTGCCTGGAGACCAGAGCAGGGTGTCAAACGAGAGACCCAGTACTTC
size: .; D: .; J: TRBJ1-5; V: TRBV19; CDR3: CASRQGLDQPQHF; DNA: TGTGCCAGTAGACAGGGTTTGGATCAGCCCCAGCATTTT
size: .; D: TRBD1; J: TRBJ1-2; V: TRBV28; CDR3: CASSLGFGGGIGYGYTF; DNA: TGTGCCAGCAGTTTGGGGTTTGGAGGGGGCATCGGCTATGGCTACACCTTC
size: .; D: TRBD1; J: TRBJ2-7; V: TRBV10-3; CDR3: CAISGGTGENYEQYF; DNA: TGTGCCATCAGCGGCGGGACAGGGGAGAACTACGAGCAGTACTTC
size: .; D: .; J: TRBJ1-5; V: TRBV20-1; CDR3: CSASTGGNQPQHF; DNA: TGCAGTGCTAGTACCGGGGGCAATCAGCCCCAGCATTTT
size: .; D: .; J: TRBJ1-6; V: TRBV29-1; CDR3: CSVYPGVRQGPPGSPLHF; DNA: TGCAGCGTTTACCCAGGCGTTCGCCAGGGGCCGCCAGGGTCACCCCTCCACTTT
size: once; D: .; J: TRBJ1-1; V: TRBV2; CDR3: CASSMAPGAFF; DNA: TGTGCCAGCAGTATGGCTCCGGGGGCTTTCTTT
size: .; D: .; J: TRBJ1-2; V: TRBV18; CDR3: CASSPAEAGYTF; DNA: TGTGCCAGCTCACCCGCGGAGGCTGGCTACACCTTC
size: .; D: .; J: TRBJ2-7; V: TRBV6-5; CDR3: CASNRISEGEQYF; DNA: TGTGCCAGCAACAGGATAAGTGAAGGCGAGCAGTACTTC
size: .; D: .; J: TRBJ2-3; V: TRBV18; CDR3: CASSPSDWSTDTQYF; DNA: TGTGCCAGCTCACCATCGGACTGGAGCACAGATACGCAGTATTTT
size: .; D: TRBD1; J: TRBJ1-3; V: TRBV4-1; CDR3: CASSHAQGTGGNTIYF; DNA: TGCGCCAGCAGCCATGCCCAAGGGACAGGGGGCAACACCATATATTTT
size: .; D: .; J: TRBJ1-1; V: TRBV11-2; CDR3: CASSQHSGMNTEAFF; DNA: TGTGCCAGCAGCCAACATTCAGGGATGAACACTGAAGCTTTCTTT
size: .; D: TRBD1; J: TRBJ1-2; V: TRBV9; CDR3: CASSADRGLQGYTF; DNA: TGTGCCAGCAGCGCGGACAGGGGGCTGCAGGGCTACACCTTC
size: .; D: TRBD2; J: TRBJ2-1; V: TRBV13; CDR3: CASSLMSGGGNEQFF; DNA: TGTGCCAGCAGCTTAATGAGCGGGGGTGGCAATGAGCAGTTCTTC
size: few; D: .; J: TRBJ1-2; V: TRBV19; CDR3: CASSTSAGAVYGYTF; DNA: TGTGCCAGTAGTACGTCAGCAGGGGCGGTCTATGGCTACACCTTC
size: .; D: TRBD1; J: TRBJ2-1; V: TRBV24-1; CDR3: CASSRDRGDEQFF; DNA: TGTGCCAGCAGCCGGGACAGGGGCGATGAGCAGTTCTTC
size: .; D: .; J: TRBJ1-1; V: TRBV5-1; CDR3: CASSPSGEGTEAFF; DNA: TGCGCCAGCAGCCCGTCAGGGGAAGGGACTGAAGCTTTCTTT
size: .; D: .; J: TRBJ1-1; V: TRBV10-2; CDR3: CASSVGRGAFF; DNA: TGCGCCAGCAGTGTGGGTCGCGGAGCTTTCTTT
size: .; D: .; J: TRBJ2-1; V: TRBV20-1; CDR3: CSARDGERWFF; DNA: TGCAGTGCTAGAGATGGAGAGAGGTGGTTCTTC
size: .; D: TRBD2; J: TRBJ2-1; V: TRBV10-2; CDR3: CASRRTSGDYPAQFF; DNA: TGCGCCAGCAGGCGGACTAGCGGGGACTACCCGGCGCAGTTCTTC
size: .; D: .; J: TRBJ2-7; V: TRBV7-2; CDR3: CASSSSPDEQYF; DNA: TGTGCCAGCAGCTCAAGCCCCGATGAGCAGTACTTC
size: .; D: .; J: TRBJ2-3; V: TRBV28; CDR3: CASSFSGGPDTQYF; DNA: TGTGCCAGCAGTTTTTCGGGGGGCCCAGATACGCAGTATTTT
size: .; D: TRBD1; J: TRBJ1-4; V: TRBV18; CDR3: CASSPATGADEKLFF; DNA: TGTGCCAGCTCACCAGCAACAGGGGCTGATGAAAAACTGTTTTTT
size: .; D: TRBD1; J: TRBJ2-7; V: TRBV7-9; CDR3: CASKGQTNYEQYF; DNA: TGTGCCAGCAAGGGACAGACAAACTACGAGCAGTACTTC
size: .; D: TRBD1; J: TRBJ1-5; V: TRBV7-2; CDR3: CASSLDRVSQPQHF; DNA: TGTGCCAGCAGCTTGGACAGGGTCAGCCAGCCCCAGCATTTT
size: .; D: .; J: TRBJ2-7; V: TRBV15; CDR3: CATSRGHGYYEQYF; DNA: TGTGCCACCAGCAGAGGTCACGGTTACTACGAGCAGTACTTC
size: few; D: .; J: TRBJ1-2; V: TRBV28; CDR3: CASSRVSYGYTF; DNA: TGTGCCAGCAGTCGAGTCTCCTATGGCTACACCTTC
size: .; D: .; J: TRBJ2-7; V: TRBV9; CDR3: CASSVDGQGFYEQYF; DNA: TGTGCCAGCAGCGTAGATGGTCAGGGGTTCTACGAGCAGTACTTC
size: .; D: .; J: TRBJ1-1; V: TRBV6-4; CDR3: CASSRQTNTEAFF; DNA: TGTGCCAGCAGTCGACAAACGAACACTGAAGCTTTCTTT
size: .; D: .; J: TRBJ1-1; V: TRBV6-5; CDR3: CASSSWGRDTEAFF; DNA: TGTGCCAGCAGTTCCTGGGGGCGCGACACTGAAGCTTTCTTT
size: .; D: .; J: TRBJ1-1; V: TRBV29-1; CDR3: CSVGTKNTEAFF; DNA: TGCAGCGTCGGGACAAAGAACACTGAAGCTTTCTTT
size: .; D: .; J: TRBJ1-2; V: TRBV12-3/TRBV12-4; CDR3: CAVGLRFGEGYTF; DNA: TGTGCCGTGGGCCTTCGTTTCGGGGAGGGCTACACCTTC
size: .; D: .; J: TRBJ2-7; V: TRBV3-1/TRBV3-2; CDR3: CASSPIAIGEQYF; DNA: TGTGCCAGCAGCCCAATCGCTATCGGGGAGCAGTACTTC
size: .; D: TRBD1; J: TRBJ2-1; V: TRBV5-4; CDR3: CASSSGTGTYNEQFF; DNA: TGTGCCAGCAGCTCGGGGACAGGGACTTACAATGAGCAGTTCTTC
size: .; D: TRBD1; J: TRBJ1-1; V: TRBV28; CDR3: CASSRQGTSLNTEAFF; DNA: TGTGCCAGCAGTCGACAGGGGACAAGTCTGAACACTGAAGCTTTCTTT
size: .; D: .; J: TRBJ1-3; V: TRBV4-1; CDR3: CASSQAPSGGNTIYF; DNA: TGCGCCAGCAGCCAGGCACCCTCGGGAGGAAACACCATATATTTT